Listed below are T cell receptor beta chains from one sample, sequenced in a study of CD8+CD57+ T cells in acquired aplastic anemia. TCRdb used MiXCR to reprocess the reads, holding one entry per CDR3 protein. The sample records about 270,000 distinct CDR3 sequences, 65% to 90% being singletons. Sequences were obtained from sorted CD4+, CD8+, or CD8+CD57+ T cells (not recorded which) from PBMCs. The receptors shown here come from a human donor with aplastic anemia. The CDR3 runs from the conserved cysteine through the conserved F or W. The D gene is left open where the match is weak. Size tells how often a clone was seen (once, few, many) or the class of an expanded clone, and some rows leave it out.

clone_size d_call cdr3_length j_call v_call cdr3_aa cdr3_nt
. . 14 TRBJ2-2 TRBV24-1 CASTNGGGTGELFF TGTGCCAGCACTAACGGAGGGGGGACCGGGGAGCTGTTTTTT
. . 12 TRBJ2-2 TRBV7-2 CASSSGPGEPLF TGTGCCAGCAGCTCAGGCCCCGGGGAGCCCCTTTTC
few . 14 TRBJ2-5 TRBV5-5 CATSLVSGQETQYF TGTGCCACCAGCTTGGTGTCCGGCCAAGAGACCCAGTACTTC
. . 15 TRBJ1-1 TRBV6-4 CASRQAPIGNTEAFF TGTGCCAGCAGGCAAGCTCCCATTGGAAACACTGAAGCTTTCTTT
few . 12 TRBJ2-7 TRBV2 CASSLSLYEQYF TGTGCCAGCAGTCTAAGTCTCTACGAGCAGTACTTC
. . 15 TRBJ1-2 TRBV7-6 CASSLTHGTKETQTF TGTGCCAGCAGCTTAACCCACGGGACAAAAGAGACCCAGACCTTC
. . 14 TRBJ2-3 TRBV5-8 CASSLDAYTDTQYF TGTGCCAGCAGCTTGGACGCGTATACAGATACGCAGTATTTT
. . 13 TRBJ2-1 TRBV2 CASRSGGIDEQFF TGTGCCAGCAGAAGTGGGGGGATCGATGAGCAGTTCTTC
few . 15 TRBJ1-2 TRBV11-2 CASSLGEGSGYGYTF TGTGCCAGCAGCTTAGGGGAGGGTTCGGGATATGGCTACACCTTC
. . 16 TRBJ1-2 TRBV6-1 CASSFGPKVAVDGYTF TGTGCCAGCAGTTTCGGACCCAAGGTGGCAGTGGATGGCTACACCTTC
few . 14 TRBJ2-5 TRBV7-8 CASSRGSGQDTQYF TGTGCCAGCAGCAGGGGCTCAGGCCAAGATACGCAGTATTTC
. TRBD1 15 TRBJ1-1 TRBV9 CASSTGQGAYTEAFF TGTGCCAGCAGCACCGGACAGGGGGCCTACACTGAAGCTTTCTTT
. TRBD1 14 TRBJ2-3 TRBV7-2 CASSSTGGTRANTF TGTGCCAGCAGCTCGACAGGGGGCACTCGTGCGAACACTTTT
. . 12 TRBJ1-2 TRBV15 CATSTGPYGYTF TGTGCCACCAGCACGGGGCCTTACGGCTACACCTTC
once . 15 TRBJ1-2 TRBV7-2 CASSPASDSLYGYTF TGTGCCAGCAGCCCCGCCAGCGACAGCCTATATGGCTACACCTTC
. . 18 TRBJ2-1 TRBV7-8 CASSLAGSADTLYNEQFF TGTGCCAGCAGCTTAGCGGGAAGCGCCGATACGCTGTACAATGAGCAGTTCTTC
. TRBD1 14 TRBJ1-6 TRBV20-1 CSATDRAPNSPLHF TGCAGTGCTACCGACAGGGCCCCAAATTCACCCCTCCACTTT
. . 15 TRBJ2-5 TRBV9 CASSVKGENMETQYF TGTGCCAGCAGCGTAAAGGGAGAGAATATGGAGACCCAGTACTTC
. TRBD1 14 TRBJ1-5 TRBV19 CASSLGQANQPQHF TGTGCCAGTAGTCTAGGACAGGCCAATCAGCCCCAGCATTTT
. . 15 TRBJ1-1 TRBV9 CASSAGTSGINKPFF TGTGCCAGCAGCGCCGGGACTAGCGGAATAAATAAGCCTTTCTTT
few . 12 TRBJ2-3 TRBV24-1 CATSGTGGTQYF TGTGCCACCAGTGGCACAGGTGGTACGCAGTATTTT
. . 14 TRBJ1-6 TRBV19 CASSYAANNSPLHF TGTGCCAGTAGTTATGCAGCCAATAATTCACCCCTCCACTTT
. . 11 TRBJ1-1 TRBV7-9 CASSLVSEAFF TGTGCCAGCAGCTTAGTTTCTGAAGCTTTCTTT
. . 16 TRBJ1-2 TRBV5-1 CASSPGAGQMSYGYTF TGCGCCAGCAGCCCCGGCGCCGGTCAGATGTCCTATGGCTACACCTTC
. . 14 TRBJ1-2 TRBV19 CASSRSPPGYGYTF TGTGCCAGTAGTAGATCGCCCCCTGGGTATGGCTACACCTTC
. TRBD1 16 TRBJ1-2 TRBV7-9 CASSFARDSLGDGYTF TGTGCCAGCAGCTTTGCTAGGGACAGCCTCGGGGATGGCTACACCTTC
. . 14 TRBJ1-6 TRBV7-9 CASSLRGCPDTLHF TGTGCCAGCAGCTTAAGGGGATGTCCCGATACGCTCCACTTT
. . 14 TRBJ2-7 TRBV5-4 CASSFPSVAYEQYF TGTGCCAGCAGCTTCCCTAGCGTAGCCTACGAGCAGTACTTC
. . 14 TRBJ1-6 TRBV5-6 CASSLGEGHSPLHF TGTGCCAGCAGCTTGGGCGAGGGGCATTCACCCCTCCACTTT
. . 15 TRBJ2-5 TRBV7-6 CASSLAHRTRETQYF TGTGCCAGCAGCTTAGCCCACAGGACAAGGGAGACCCAGTACTTC
. . 14 TRBJ1-5 TRBV7-8 CASSPHVTDTQQLF TGTGCCAGCAGCCCCCACGTCACAGATACGCAGCAGCTTTTT
. . 13 TRBJ1-5 TRBV20-1 CSASHDLNQPQHF TGCAGTGCTAGTCATGACCTCAATCAGCCCCAGCATTTT
. . 16 TRBJ2-1 TRBV7-9 CASSTGAGTEYFGQFF TGTGCCAGCAGCACTGGAGCCGGGACCGAGTACTTTGGGCAGTTCTTC